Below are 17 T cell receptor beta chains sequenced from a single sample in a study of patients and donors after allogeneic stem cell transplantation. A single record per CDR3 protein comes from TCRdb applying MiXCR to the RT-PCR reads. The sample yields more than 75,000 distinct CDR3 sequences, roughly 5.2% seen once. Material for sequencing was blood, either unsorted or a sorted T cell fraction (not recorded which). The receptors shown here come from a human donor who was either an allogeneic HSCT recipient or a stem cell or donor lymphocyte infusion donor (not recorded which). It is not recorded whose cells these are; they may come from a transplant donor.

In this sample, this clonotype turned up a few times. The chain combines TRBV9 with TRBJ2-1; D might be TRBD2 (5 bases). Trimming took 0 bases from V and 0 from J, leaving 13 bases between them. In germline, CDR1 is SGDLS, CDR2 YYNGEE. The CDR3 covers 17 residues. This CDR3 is CASSVEGGWSSYNEQFF. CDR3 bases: TGTGCCAGCAGCGTAGAGGGCGGGTGGAGCTCCTACAATGAGCAGTTCTTC.

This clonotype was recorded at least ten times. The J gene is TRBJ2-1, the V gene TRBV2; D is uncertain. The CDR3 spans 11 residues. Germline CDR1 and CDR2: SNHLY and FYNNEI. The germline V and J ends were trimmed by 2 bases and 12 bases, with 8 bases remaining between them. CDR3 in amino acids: CASSEWEGQFF. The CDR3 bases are TGTGCCAGCAGTGAATGGGAAGGGCAGTTCTTC.

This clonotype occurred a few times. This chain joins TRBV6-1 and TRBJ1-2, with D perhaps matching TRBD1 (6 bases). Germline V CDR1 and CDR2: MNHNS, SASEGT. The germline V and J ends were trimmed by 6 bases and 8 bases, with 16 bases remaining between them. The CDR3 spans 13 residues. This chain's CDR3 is CASSADSPRGYTF. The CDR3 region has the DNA TGTGCCAGCAGCGCGGACAGCCCGAGGGGCTACACCTTC.

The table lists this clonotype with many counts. The CDR3 nucleotides read TGTGCCAGCAGCTTGGCCAAACTAGCTGGTGAGACCCAGTACTTC. As protein: CASSLAKLAGETQYF. The chain employs TRBV5-5 and TRBJ2-5; a weak D match, TRBD2 (6 bases). Germline CDR1 SGHKS, CDR2 YYEKEE (reference sequence). The V gene lost 0 bases and the J gene lost 5 bases, with 14 bases spanning the gap. CDR3 length: 15 residues.

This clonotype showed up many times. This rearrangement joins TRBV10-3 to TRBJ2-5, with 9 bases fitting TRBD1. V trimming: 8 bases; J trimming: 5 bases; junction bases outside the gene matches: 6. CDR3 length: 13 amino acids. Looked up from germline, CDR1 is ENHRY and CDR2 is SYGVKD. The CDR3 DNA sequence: TGTGCCATCGGGACAGGGTCTCGGGAGACCCAGTACTTC. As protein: CAIGTGSRETQYF.

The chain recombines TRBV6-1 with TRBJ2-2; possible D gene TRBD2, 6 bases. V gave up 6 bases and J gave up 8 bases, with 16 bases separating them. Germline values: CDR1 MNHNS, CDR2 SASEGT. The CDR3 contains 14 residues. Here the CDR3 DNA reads TGTGCCAGCAGCCTCCCCAAGGCGGGAGGGGAGCTGTTTTTT. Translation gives CASSLPKAGGELFF.

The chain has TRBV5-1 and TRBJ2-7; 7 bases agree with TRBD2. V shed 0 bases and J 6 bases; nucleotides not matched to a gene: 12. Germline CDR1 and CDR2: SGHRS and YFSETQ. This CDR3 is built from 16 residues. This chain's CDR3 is CASSLEPLADNAEQYF. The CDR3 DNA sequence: TGCGCCAGCAGCTTGGAACCCCTAGCGGACAACGCCGAGCAGTACTTC. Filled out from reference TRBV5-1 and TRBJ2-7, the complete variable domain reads KAGVTQTPRYLIKTRGQQVTLSCSPISGHRSVSWYQQTPGQGLQFLFEYFSETQRNKGNFPGRFSGRQFSNSRSEMNVSTLELGDSALYLCASSLEPLADNAEQYFGPGTRLTVT.

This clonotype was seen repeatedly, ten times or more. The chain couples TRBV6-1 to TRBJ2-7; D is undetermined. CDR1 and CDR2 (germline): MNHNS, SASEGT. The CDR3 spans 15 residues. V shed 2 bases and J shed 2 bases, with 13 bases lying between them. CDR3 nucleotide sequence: TGTGCCAGCAGTGAACTCCCCGACCGAGCCTACGAGCAGTACTTC. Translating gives CASSELPDRAYEQYF.

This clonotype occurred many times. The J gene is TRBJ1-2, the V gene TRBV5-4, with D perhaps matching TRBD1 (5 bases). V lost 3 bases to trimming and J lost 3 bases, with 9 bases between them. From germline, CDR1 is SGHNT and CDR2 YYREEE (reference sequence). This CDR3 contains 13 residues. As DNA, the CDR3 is TGTGCCAGCAGCTCACTGACAGACTATGGCTACACCTTC. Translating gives CASSSLTDYGYTF.

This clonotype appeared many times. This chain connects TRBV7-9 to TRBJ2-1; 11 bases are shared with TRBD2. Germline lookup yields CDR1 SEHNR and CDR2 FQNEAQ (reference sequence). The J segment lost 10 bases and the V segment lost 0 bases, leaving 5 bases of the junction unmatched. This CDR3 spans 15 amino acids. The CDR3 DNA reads TGTGCCAGCAGCTTAGCCTCCGGGACTAGCGGCGAGCAGTTCTTC. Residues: CASSLASGTSGEQFF.

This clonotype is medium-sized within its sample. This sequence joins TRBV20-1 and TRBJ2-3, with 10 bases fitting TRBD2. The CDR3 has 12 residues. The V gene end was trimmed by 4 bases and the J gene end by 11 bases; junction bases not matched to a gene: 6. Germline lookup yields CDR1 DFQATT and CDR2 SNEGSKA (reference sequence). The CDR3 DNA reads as TGCAGTGCTAAAGCGGGACTAGCGCAGCAGTATTTT. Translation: CSAKAGLAQQYF.

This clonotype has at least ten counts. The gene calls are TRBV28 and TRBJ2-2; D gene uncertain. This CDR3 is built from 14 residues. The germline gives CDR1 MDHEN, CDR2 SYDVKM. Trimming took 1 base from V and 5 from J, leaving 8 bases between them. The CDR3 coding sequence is TGTGCCAGCAGTTTATATGGGGATACCGGGGAGCTGTTTTTT. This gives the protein CASSLYGDTGELFF.

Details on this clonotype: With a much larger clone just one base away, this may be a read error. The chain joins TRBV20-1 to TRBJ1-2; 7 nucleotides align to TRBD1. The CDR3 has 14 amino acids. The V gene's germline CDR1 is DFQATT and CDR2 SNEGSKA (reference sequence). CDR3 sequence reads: CRARTGAWDYGYTF. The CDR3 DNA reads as TGCAGAGCTCGCACAGGGGCGTGGGACTATGGCTACACCTTC.

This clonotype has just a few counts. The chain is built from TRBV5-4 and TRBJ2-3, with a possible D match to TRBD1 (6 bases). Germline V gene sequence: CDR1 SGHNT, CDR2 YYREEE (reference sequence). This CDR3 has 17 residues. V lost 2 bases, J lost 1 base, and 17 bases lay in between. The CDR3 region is CASSFPETGLGTDTQYF. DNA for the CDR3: TGTGCCAGCAGCTTTCCCGAAACAGGGTTAGGCACAGATACGCAGTATTTT. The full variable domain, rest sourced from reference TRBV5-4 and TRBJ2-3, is ETGVTQSPTHLIKTRGQQVTLRCSSQSGHNTVSWYQQALGQGPQFIFQYYREEENGRGNFPPRFSGLQFPNYSSELNVNALELDDSALYLCASSFPETGLGTDTQYFGPGTRLTVL.

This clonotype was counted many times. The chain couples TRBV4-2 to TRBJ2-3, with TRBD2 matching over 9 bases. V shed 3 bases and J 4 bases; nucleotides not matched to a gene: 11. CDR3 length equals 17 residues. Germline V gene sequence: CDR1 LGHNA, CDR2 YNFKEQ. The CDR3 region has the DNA TGTGCCAGCAGCCATCTCACGGGGCGGGGGGGGGCAGATACGCAGTATTTT. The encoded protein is CASSHLTGRGGADTQYF.

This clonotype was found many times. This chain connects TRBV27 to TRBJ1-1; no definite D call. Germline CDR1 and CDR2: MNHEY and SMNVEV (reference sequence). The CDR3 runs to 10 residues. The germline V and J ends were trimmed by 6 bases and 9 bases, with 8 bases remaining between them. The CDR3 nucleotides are TGTGCCAGCAGCCCTCCAAAAGCTTTCTTT. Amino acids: CASSPPKAFF.

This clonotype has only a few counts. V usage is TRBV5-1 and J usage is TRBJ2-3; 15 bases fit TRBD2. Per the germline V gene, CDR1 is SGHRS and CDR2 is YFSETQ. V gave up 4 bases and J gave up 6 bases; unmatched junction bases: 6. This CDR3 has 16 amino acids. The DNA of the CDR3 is TGCGCCAGCAGCGGAGCCGGGACTAGCGGGAGGGATACGCAGTATTTT. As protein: CASSGAGTSGRDTQYF.